A selection of T cell receptor beta chains follows, all from one sample in a study of CD8 T cells in ankylosing spondylitis. TCRdb processed the 5' RACE reads anew with MiXCR; each CDR3 protein has one entry. Of a few hundred thousand distinct CDR3 sequences listed, around 11% are singletons. The sample was blood, either unsorted or a sorted T cell fraction (not recorded which). Receptors were obtained from a male donor with ankylosing spondylitis or in good health (not recorded which). Each CDR3 is given with its conserved first and last residue.

v_call	j_call	cdr3_aa
TRBV6-1	TRBJ2-3	CASSEGLAGDTQYF
TRBV5-1	TRBJ1-1	CASSPRQGAGTEAFF
TRBV5-1	TRBJ2-7	CASSLGGRTSPYEQYF
TRBV20-1	TRBJ1-1	CSAKGQRDTEAFF
TRBV12-3/TRBV12-4	TRBJ2-1	CASSLQTAASNEQFF
TRBV12-3/TRBV12-4	TRBJ2-5	CASSHLGMRREETQYF
TRBV4-1	TRBJ1-5	CASSQDLPWNQPQHF
TRBV12-3/TRBV12-4	TRBJ2-5	CASSWTGGGETQYF
TRBV12-3/TRBV12-4	TRBJ2-3	CATSSGGLADTQYF
TRBV7-2	TRBJ2-3	CASSFRAGGTDTQYF
TRBV29-1	TRBJ1-1	CSVGRLQGLNTEAFF
TRBV6-1	TRBJ1-6	CASRPGGTSKPPLHF
TRBV20-1	TRBJ2-7	CSAREREYEQYF
TRBV5-1	TRBJ2-5	CASSSGGSQETQYF
TRBV5-1	TRBJ2-1	CASTLGDRGQEQFF
TRBV28	TRBJ2-7	CASSLSGMGEQYF
TRBV20-1	TRBJ2-7	CSASLQGWYEQYF
TRBV6-4	TRBJ2-2	CASTAGETGELFF
TRBV3-1	TRBJ1-1	CASSQGQFMNTEAFF
TRBV5-1	TRBJ2-1	CASSSTGGSDEQFF
TRBV6-5	TRBJ2-5	CASSYGAPSETQYF
TRBV7-9	TRBJ1-2	CASSLGTSWYGYTF
TRBV3-1	TRBJ1-5	CASSPILGNQPQHF